These 13 T cell receptor beta chains share one sample of origin, sequenced in a study of OX40 agonist ivuxolimab in advanced cancers. Clones were sequenced by immunoSEQ multiplex PCR, and TCRdb holds only the in-frame ones, with some missing. This table has roughly 65,000 clones, about 91% appearing once. This specimen was CD4+ or CD8+ T cells sorted from blood, taken in a trial of the OX40 agonist ivuxolimab. The receptors were gathered from an adult with an advanced solid tumor such as melanoma, head and neck, liver or kidney cancer.

This clone appeared a single time. V is TRBV7-2 and J is TRBJ2-6; TRBD1 matches at 7 bases. This CDR3 contains 16 residues. Germline lookup yields CDR1 SGHTA and CDR2 FQGNSA. With V trimmed by 4 bases and J by 4 bases, 7 bases remained unmatched. The CDR3 is CASSSRQGAGANVLTF. CDR3 DNA: TGTGCCAGCAGCTCCCGACAGGGAGCGGGGGCCAACGTCCTGACTTTC.

The chain couples TRBV5-1 to TRBJ2-2; 7 bases match TRBD2. With V trimmed by 4 bases and J by 0 bases, 3 bases remained unmatched. The CDR3 has 15 residues. Looked up from germline, CDR1 is SGHRS and CDR2 is YFSETQ. In nucleotides, the CDR3 is TGCGCCAGCAGCCAAAGCGGGGCGAACACCGGGGAGCTGTTTTTT. This encodes CASSQSGANTGELFF.

The genes are TRBV7-2 and TRBJ2-7; D is uncertain. V was clipped by 6 bases and J by 4 bases, with 10 bases between them. Germline V gene data show CDR1 as SGHTA and CDR2 as FQGNSA. The CDR3 consists of 12 residues. CDR3 DNA sequence: TGTGCCAGCAGTCCGACCCCGTACGAGCAGTACTTC. As protein: CASSPTPYEQYF. Combining the CDR3 with reference TRBV7-2 and TRBJ2-7 gives the whole variable domain GAGVSQSPSNKVTEKGKDVELRCDPISGHTALYWYRQSLGQGLEFLIYFQGNSAPDKSGLPSDRFSAERTGGSVSTLTIQRTQQEDSAVYLCASSPTPYEQYFGPGTRLTVT.

The chain links TRBV7-6 to TRBJ1-1; D might be TRBD1 (5 bases). The CDR3 covers 14 residues. Germline V gene data show CDR1 as SGHVS and CDR2 as FNYEAQ. The V end lost 0 bases, the J end lost 4 bases, and 9 bases lay between the germline ends. The CDR3 spells CASSLAGGSTEAFF. In nucleotides, the CDR3 is TGTGCCAGCAGCTTAGCGGGGGGAAGCACTGAAGCTTTCTTT.

The gene calls are TRBV7-9 and TRBJ2-2; D remains unclear. The CDR3 length is 13 residues. Looked up from germline, CDR1 is SEHNR and CDR2 is FQNEAQ (reference sequence). Trimming cost V 6 bases and J 1 base, with 6 bases left between them. The CDR3 here is CASRRGNTGELFF. Written as DNA, the CDR3 is TGTGCCAGCAGGCGCGGGAACACCGGGGAGCTGTTTTTT.

The V and J genes are TRBV6-5 and TRBJ2-1, with 8 bases matching TRBD1. The CDR3 spans 14 residues. Trimming cost V 6 bases and J 1 base; bases outside gene matches: 2. Germline V CDR1 and CDR2: MNHEY, SVGAGI. The CDR3, as DNA: TGTGCCAGCAGGGGGACAGGATCCTACAATGAGCAGTTCTTC. It encodes CASRGTGSYNEQFF.

The rearrangement joins TRBV10-3 to TRBJ2-3; 12 bases map to TRBD2. The V gene's germline CDR1 is ENHRY and CDR2 SYGVKD. Trimming removed 5 bases from V and 6 bases from J; junction bases left unmatched: 9. This CDR3 comprises 16 residues. The CDR3 region has the DNA TGTGCCATCAGTTACTCTAGCGGGGGGGCAGGTGATACGCAGTATTTT. Its translation is CAISYSSGGAGDTQYF.

The rearrangement uses TRBV7-2 and TRBJ2-2, with D hard to call. CDR3 length: 15 residues. Germline V gives CDR1 SGHTA, CDR2 FQGNSA. Trimming took 5 bases from V and 3 from J, leaving 13 bases between them. The CDR3 nucleotides read TGTGCCAGCAGCCGAGCTGGGCTGCACACCGGGGAGCTGTTTTTT. Protein product: CASSRAGLHTGELFF.

V usage is TRBV4-3 and J usage is TRBJ1-4; 8 bases line up with TRBD1. Germline V lookup: CDR1 LGHNA, CDR2 YSLEER. Trimming at V came to 4 bases and at J to 7 bases, leaving 11 bases not matched to a gene. The CDR3 totals 16 residues. In DNA form, the CDR3 reads TGCGCCAGCAGCCGTCGGACAGGGAGCCTGGGTGAAAAACTGTTTTTT. Protein sequence: CASSRRTGSLGEKLFF.

The genes are TRBV6-6 and TRBJ2-2, with D possibly TRBD1 on 6 matching bases. This CDR3 comprises 13 residues. Germline CDR1 is MNHNY and CDR2 is SVGAGI (reference sequence). V was pared by 6 bases and J by 6 bases, with 11 bases between. In nucleotides, the CDR3 is TGTGCCAGCAGAGCTCGACAGGCCGGGGAGCTGTTTTTT. This gives the protein CASRARQAGELFF.

This chain links TRBV2 with TRBJ1-1, with D unresolved. This CDR3 has 12 amino acids. Germline V lookup: CDR1 SNHLY, CDR2 FYNNEI. V lost 6 bases, J lost 3 bases, and 8 bases lay in between. The CDR3 sequence is CASSRQHTEAFF. The CDR3, as DNA: TGTGCCAGCAGCCGACAACACACTGAAGCTTTCTTT.

The sample holds one count of this clone. This sequence joins TRBV18 and TRBJ1-2; D not certain. V dropped 2 bases and J dropped 4 bases, with 11 bases sitting between them. In germline, CDR1 is KGHSH, CDR2 LQKENI. The CDR3 has 14 amino acids. The CDR3 DNA follows: TGTGCCAGCTCACCAAACGGAGCGGCCTATGGCTACACCTTC. Protein: CASSPNGAAYGYTF. Drawing the rest from reference TRBV18 and TRBJ1-2, the complete variable domain is NAGVMQNPRHLVRRRGQEARLRCSPMKGHSHVYWYRQLPEEGLKFMVYLQKENIIDESGMPKERFSAEFPKEGPSILRIQQVVRGDSAAYFCASSPNGAAYGYTFGSGTRLTVV.

This clone was counted a single time. This chain connects TRBV2 to TRBJ2-2; D may be TRBD1 (6 bases). V was pared by 1 base and J by 7 bases, with 13 bases between. The CDR3 has 15 residues. The V gene's germline CDR1 is SNHLY and CDR2 FYNNEI. The DNA of the CDR3 is TGTGCCAGCAGTGAAGGCAGGGGTTGGGGCGGGGAGCTGTTTTTT. It specifies CASSEGRGWGGELFF.